This TCR beta chain emerged from a study of T-cell memory formation after mild COVID-19 (dated by TCRdb to 2020 to 2022). For the wider study: TCR sequence clusters from the two donors were found to be largely donor specific. The cohort was made up of two young adult volunteers, one female and one male, who were previously healthy. In a couple of donors, T-cell clones that expanded and contracted after mild COVID-19 were followed by sequencing TCRalpha and TCRbeta repertoires longitudinally.

Regarding this clonotype: Its antigen is unknown. Base qualities are not at hand, and no much larger clone is one base apart.

The study at large found these results: Some responding clones were found in pre-infection memory, which suggests that pre-existing cross-reactive memory T cells took part in the SARS-CoV-2 response. Contracting CD4+ clones were found mainly in CM and EM memory subsets, while CD8+ clones were enriched in EMRA. Only a couple of mild cases were covered in the study, and larger cohorts including severe cases with pre-infection samples were considered necessary. Clones that contracted from day 15 to 85 showed balanced CD4/CD8 phenotypes, whereas a second wave of clones that expanded from day 15 to 37 leaned towards CD4+. Whether the second-wave clones peaking on day 37 were SARS-CoV-2 specific was not confirmed.

Ficoll-Paque density gradient centrifugation was the method used to isolate PBMCs. The V end loses 6 bases and the J end loses 6 bases, and a stretch of 17 bases separates them. Counted from cysteine to phenylalanine, this CDR3 has 13 amino acids. Only the CDR3 region is kept as DNA, spanning 39 bases read in frame from base 1. The germline V gene encodes CDR1 SQVTM and CDR2 ANQGSEA. Sequencing took place on an Illumina NovaSeq 6000. cDNA libraries for TCRalpha and TCRbeta were prepared by 5'RACE using constant-segment primers, with sample barcodes and unique molecular identifiers added. Trizol reagent was used to extract RNA from every sample. Amplification of the libraries took two PCR steps, and the second step added a second sample barcode plus Illumina TruSeq adapters. Sequencing of libraries was performed on an Illumina NovaSeq with 2 x 150 bp paired-end reads. As for how the authors treated the data: The reads were demultiplexed and collapsed into UMI-guided consensus sequences using migec v1.2.7. Using mixcr v2.1.11, UMI consensuses were aligned to TRA and TRB V and J templates and then assembled into clonotypes. Expanded or contracted clonotypes were those called significant by both edgeR and NoisET, with noise models trained on biological replicates. For edgeR calls, the cutoffs were a false discovery rate-adjusted p below 0.01 and a log2 fold-change threshold of 1. PCA with hierarchical clustering of max-normalized trajectories of the 1000 most abundant clonotypes was used as exploratory dynamics analysis. Each responding clone was given a CD4 or CD8 phenotype based on the CD4+ and CD8+ repertoires, which had been sequenced separately. The raw public data were reprocessed by TCRdb itself: fastp quality trimming at Q25, MiXCR clonotype calling, in-frame beta chains only. CDR3 protein sequences are deduplicated, and each keeps its most common genes and DNA. TCRdb, not the original authors, processed these V and J calls. Across this sample there are around 400,000 distinct CDR3 sequences, with less than 25% seen only once. Roughly 8.9% of the sample is held by the ten biggest clonotypes.

This receptor was obtained from an adult woman who had mild COVID-19 (a few samples of this study predate the infection). The sample titles of this study are shuffled in the database, so cell type and time point are left out; the donor was told from shared clones. The chain employs TRBV29-1 and TRBJ1-2, and the D gene may be TRBD1, 5 bases matching. Input material: PBMCs or a T cell subset sorted from them (not recorded which). The CDR3: CSVETAVTDGYTF. In nucleotides, the sequence is TGCAGCGTCGAGACAGCCGTAACTGATGGCTACACCTTC.